Following are 21 T cell receptor beta chains from one sample sequenced in a study of regulatory T cells in long-lasting Graves disease. Time point meaning: newly diagnosed GD, antithyroid drugs for less than 3 months. Preparation of the TCR library used RNA extracted from PBMCs. Through Arm-PCR of CDR3 regions and iRepertoire HTBI primers, TCR beta libraries were built. TCRdb re-derived calls from the multiplex PCR reads in MiXCR, one entry per CDR3 protein. In the table there are under 500,000 distinct CDR3 sequences, around 17% of which are singletons. The same specimen was also included in a second study, on T cells in Graves' hyperthyroidism and ophthalmopathy.

The material was peripheral blood mononuclear cells (PBMCs), obtained at new diagnosis, from a patient treated with antithyroid drugs. These receptors were collected from a woman aged 25 to 39 with Graves disease.

On this clonotype itself: This may come from a read error, since a much larger clone is one base off. In DNA form, the CDR3 reads TGCGCCAGCAGAAATCCGGGACAGGGGTCCACCGGGGGGCTGTTTTTT. Its translation is CASRNPGQGSTGGLFF. This chain connects TRBV5-1 to TRBJ2-2, with 10 positions matching TRBD1. Germline CDR1 SGHRS, CDR2 YFSETQ. The length of the CDR3 is 16 residues.

This clonotype was seen repeatedly, ten times or more. The rearrangement links TRBV13 to TRBJ2-7; no definite D call. The CDR3 covers 12 residues. Looked up from germline, CDR1 is PRHDT and CDR2 is FYEKMQ (reference sequence). V gave up 6 bases and J gave up 1 base, with 7 bases separating them. The CDR3 reads CASSSKSYEQYF. DNA of the CDR3: TGTGCCAGCAGTTCTAAATCCTACGAGCAGTACTTC.

This clonotype appeared many times. V is TRBV30 and J is TRBJ2-5; no firm D call. Trimming took off 0 bases at V and 1 base at J, with 3 bases between the two ends. The CDR3 has 12 residues. The germline gives CDR1 GTSNPN, CDR2 SVGIG (reference sequence). The CDR3 coding sequence is TGTGCCTGGAGTGTAGGCCAAGAGACCCAGTACTTC. As protein: CAWSVGQETQYF. Together with reference TRBV30 and TRBJ2-5, the CDR3 gives the full variable domain: SQTIHQWPATLVQPVGSPLSLECTVEGTSNPNLYWYRQAAGRGLQLLFYSVGIGQISSEVPQNLSASRPQDRQFILSSKKLLLSDSGFYLCAWSVGQETQYFGPGTRLLVL.

The J gene is TRBJ2-7, the V gene TRBV20-1, with D perhaps matching TRBD1 or TRBD2 (5 bases each). The germline gives CDR1 DFQATT, CDR2 SNEGSKA (reference sequence). Trimming removed 6 bases at V and 3 bases at J, with 15 bases between. CDR3 size: 13 residues. The CDR3 sequence is CSATRGRGYEQYF. The CDR3 DNA reads TGCAGTGCCACAAGGGGACGGGGCTACGAGCAGTACTTC.

This clonotype was seen more than once but under ten times. V is TRBV27 and J is TRBJ2-3, with 8 bases matching TRBD2. V gave up 4 bases and J gave up 3 bases; unmatched junction bases: 12. This CDR3 region has 17 residues. The germline CDR1 and CDR2 sequences are MNHEY and SMNVEV (reference sequence). The chain's CDR3 is CASSSLGLAGETDTQYF. CDR3 nucleotide sequence: TGTGCCAGCAGTTCCCTTGGGCTAGCGGGTGAAACAGATACGCAGTATTTT.

This clonotype was counted at least ten times. V is TRBV18 and J is TRBJ2-1; D is possibly TRBD2 (6 bases). Trimming left V 3 bases short and J 0 bases short, with 9 bases between. Per the germline V gene, CDR1 is KGHSH and CDR2 is LQKENI. This CDR3 is built from 15 residues. CDR3 nucleotides: TGTGCCAGCTCACCCCCCGGGAGCTCCTACAATGAGCAGTTCTTC. Residues: CASSPPGSSYNEQFF.

This clonotype was seen at least ten times. The rearrangement links TRBV2 to TRBJ2-3; D gene ambiguous. This CDR3 is 15 amino acids long. Between the trimmed V and J ends, which lost 3 bases and 0 bases, there was a span of 10 bases. The germline gives CDR1 SNHLY, CDR2 FYNNEI. CDR3 region: CASSDLALSTDTQYF. The CDR3 region has the DNA TGTGCCAGCAGTGACCTCGCTCTGAGCACAGATACGCAGTATTTT.

This clonotype was counted ten times or more. CDR3 nucleotides: TGTGCCAGCAGCTTCGGGAAGGGGACTGAAGCTTTCTTT. It is translated as CASSFGKGTEAFF. This chain joins TRBV5-5 and TRBJ1-1, with a possible D match to TRBD1 (5 bases). V lost 2 bases, J lost 5 bases, and 10 bases lay in between. The germline V gene has CDR1 SGHKS and CDR2 YYEKEE (reference sequence). The CDR3 loop spans 13 amino acids. Full variable domain (rest looked up from reference TRBV5-5 and TRBJ1-1): DAGVTQSPTHLIKTRGQQVTLRCSPISGHKSVSWYQQVLGQGPQFIFQYYEKEERGRGNFPDRFSARQFPNYSSELNVNALLLGDSALYLCASSFGKGTEAFFGQGTRLTVV.

This clonotype was counted only a few times. This chain connects TRBV4-2 to TRBJ2-1, with D tentatively TRBD2 (6 bases). The V and J ends lost 1 base and 9 bases respectively, with 16 bases between them. The CDR3 loop spans 15 amino acids. Germline lookup yields CDR1 LGHNA and CDR2 YNFKEQ. The CDR3 region is CASSQGGLAGGEQFF. As DNA, the CDR3 is TGTGCCAGCAGCCAAGGGGGACTGGCGGGTGGTGAGCAGTTCTTC.

In its sample, this clonotype was seen many times. The chain couples TRBV18 to TRBJ1-1, with D possibly matching TRBD1 (6 bases). Germline V gene data show CDR1 as KGHSH and CDR2 as LQKENI. V was trimmed by 8 bases and J by 1 base, leaving 14 bases between them. The CDR3 runs 14 residues. DNA of the CDR3: TGTGCCAGCCAAAAGGACAGAACGAACACTGAAGCTTTCTTT. As protein: CASQKDRTNTEAFF. Full variable domain (rest looked up from reference TRBV18 and TRBJ1-1): NAGVMQNPRHLVRRRGQEARLRCSPMKGHSHVYWYRQLPEEGLKFMVYLQKENIIDESGMPKERFSAEFPKEGPSILRIQQVVRGDSAAYFCASQKDRTNTEAFFGQGTRLTVV.

With respect to this clonotype: This may be a read error: a much more frequent sequence differs by one nucleotide. This rearrangement joins TRBV7-2 to TRBJ2-1, with 11 bases lining up with TRBD2. The CDR3 is made up of 14 amino acids. Germline V lookup: CDR1 SGHTA, CDR2 FQGNSA. After removal of 8 bases from V and 4 bases from J, the junction contained 4 bases not matched to a gene. CDR3 region: CASGRLAGYNEQFF. The CDR3 DNA reads as TGTGCCAGCGGAAGACTAGCGGGATACAATGAGCAGTTCTTC.

V usage is TRBV7-2 and J usage is TRBJ2-3; D is undetermined. This CDR3 comprises 13 residues. V shed 1 base and J shed 5 bases, with 7 bases lying between them. Germline CDR1 reads SGHTA; CDR2 reads FQGNSA. CDR3 nucleotide sequence: TGTGCCAGCAGCTTAGTTGTCGGAGATACGCAGTATTTT. Translated: CASSLVVGDTQYF.

Many counts were recorded for this clonotype. The rearrangement uses TRBV20-1 and TRBJ2-4, with TRBD2 matching 7 bases. Trimming took 5 bases from V and 7 from J; bases not matched to a gene: 8. The CDR3 length is 13 residues. Germline V gene data show CDR1 as DFQATT and CDR2 as SNEGSKA (reference sequence). CDR3 residues: CSAPRDYENIQYF. DNA of the CDR3: TGCAGTGCTCCCCGGGACTATGAGAACATTCAGTACTTC.

This clonotype was found many times. This chain uses TRBV11-3 with TRBJ2-7; maybe TRBD2 (5 bases). CDR1 is SGHNT and CDR2 is YENEEA in the germline V gene. Trimming shortened V by 2 bases and J by 3 bases, and 5 bases separated the two germline ends. CDR3 length equals 12 residues. The chain's CDR3 is CASSLRDYEQYF. CDR3 nucleotide sequence: TGTGCCAGCAGCTTACGGGACTACGAGCAGTACTTC.

The CDR3 loop is CSAREGVDSYGTDTQYF. In DNA form, the CDR3 reads TGCAGTGCTAGAGAGGGGGTTGACAGCTACGGCACAGATACGCAGTATTTT. This chain uses TRBV20-1 with TRBJ2-3; tentatively, D is TRBD1 or TRBD2 (5 bases each). CDR3 length equals 17 residues. Germline V gene lookup returns CDR1 DFQATT and CDR2 SNEGSKA (reference sequence). Trimming pared 0 bases from V and 1 base from J, leaving 17 bases between.

At least ten counts were recorded for this clonotype. The chain links TRBV27 to TRBJ2-2, with D possibly TRBD2 on 5 matching bases. The CDR3 is 14 residues long. V was cut by 4 bases and J by 3 bases, with 9 bases left in between. The germline CDR1 and CDR2 sequences are MNHEY and SMNVEV (reference sequence). The CDR3 DNA reads as TGTGCCAGCAGTTCACCCGGGGACACCGGGGAGCTGTTTTTT. It codes for CASSSPGDTGELFF.

This chain links TRBV7-9 with TRBJ1-1; D not certain. CDR1 and CDR2 (germline): SEHNR, FQNEAQ (reference sequence). Trimming pared 3 bases from V and 5 bases from J, leaving 13 bases between. The CDR3 consists of 14 residues. The CDR3 sequence is CASSLSRNPTEAFF. The CDR3 region has the DNA TGTGCCAGCAGCTTGTCCCGAAACCCAACTGAAGCTTTCTTT.

This clonotype was counted at least ten times. This chain connects TRBV7-2 to TRBJ2-7; 13 bases are shared with TRBD2. CDR3 size: 18 residues. The germline gives CDR1 SGHTA, CDR2 FQGNSA. The trim removed 3 bases at V and 1 base at J, leaving 9 bases unmatched. The CDR3 nucleotides are TGTGCCAGCAGCTTCCGACTAGCGGGAGGTTTGAGATCCTACGAGCAGTACTTC. Translating it yields CASSFRLAGGLRSYEQYF.

The CDR3: CSARDFQLAGSYNEQFF. In nucleotides, the CDR3 is TGCAGTGCTAGAGATTTCCAGCTAGCGGGCTCCTACAATGAGCAGTTCTTC. The chain joins TRBV20-1 to TRBJ2-1; TRBD2 agrees at 8 bases. CDR1 and CDR2 (germline): DFQATT, SNEGSKA (reference sequence). The CDR3 loop spans 17 amino acids. J was trimmed by 0 bases and V by 0 bases; bases with no gene match: 7.

This clonotype has at least ten counts. The J gene is TRBJ2-1, the V gene TRBV5-1, with a possible D match to TRBD2 (5 bases). Germline CDR1 SGHRS, CDR2 YFSETQ. V was clipped by 4 bases and J by 5 bases, with 19 bases between them. This CDR3 is built from 16 residues. The CDR3 DNA sequence: TGCGCCAGCAGCCACACGAGGGCGGGTCAGCACAATGAGCAGTTCTTC. This encodes CASSHTRAGQHNEQFF.

This clonotype was observed many times. V and J are TRBV30 and TRBJ2-7, with unresolved D. CDR1 and CDR2 from the germline V gene are GTSNPN and SVGIG (reference sequence). V was shortened by 1 base and J by 3 bases, with 4 bases between the two germline ends. The CDR3 contains 11 residues. CDR3 DNA: TGTGCCTGGAGTGGATACTACGAGCAGTACTTC. This encodes CAWSGYYEQYF.